This T cell receptor (beta chain) was sequenced for a study of blood T cell repertoires in COVID-19. Study summary: COVID-19 samples, acute and convalescent, were from the United States, Italy and Spain.

Authors' methods: Reference gene primer amplification yielded estimated nucleated cell counts. Method: immunoSEQ multiplex PCR; TCRdb's copy keeps in-frame clones and lacks some. V and J calls and clone size are given by that table; D and trimming were obtained from the DNA. The sample lists about 200,000 clones, just over 90% seen once, with approximately 1.2% in the top ten. V was pared by 4 bases and J by 2 bases, with 9 bases between. From germline, CDR1 is LGHNA and CDR2 YNFKEQ. CDR3 length: 13 amino acids. Sequencing input: peripheral blood. The rearrangement uses TRBV4-2 and TRBJ2-7; a possible D gene is TRBD1 (6 bases). This TCR was recovered from a man under 40 with acute or convalescent COVID-19. Here the CDR3 reads CASSRPGAYEQYF. CDR3 nucleotides: TGTGCCAGCAGCCGACCAGGGGCCTACGAGCAGTACTTC.